This T cell receptor (beta chain) was sequenced for a study of cytomegalovirus exposure and HLA in healthy donors. Study results and caveats: Data from an earlier analysis indicated that most TCR beta V segments were productive either about 87% or about 30% of the time. Later analysis demonstrated an association between a missense DCLRE1C variant and TCR beta V- and J-gene trimming. Rare TCR sequences predominated, though certain public TCRs were found in many donors. In a later analysis, most CMV-associated TCR beta chains appeared HLA-restricted.

In regard to this clone: Its antigen is undetermined.

The CDR3 has 14 amino acids. CDR1 is WNHNN and CDR2 is SYGVQD in the germline V gene (reference sequence). The V end was cut by 3 bases, the J end by 2 bases, with 8 bases between. With 60 Vbeta and 13 Jbeta primers, the PCR was carried out. Here immunoSEQ multiplex PCR was the method, and the copy in TCRdb shows in-frame clones only, minus some. The table shows about 92,000 clones, with approximately 80% occurring only once. This chain connects TRBV10-1 to TRBJ1-3; D is unresolved. The TCR originated in a man between 18 and 35 years old in good health and CMV-seronegative. Input material: PBMCs. The CDR3 reads CASSDRGPGNTIYF. CDR3 DNA: TGCGCCAGCAGTGACCGGGGTCCTGGAAACACCATATATTTT.